This T cell receptor beta chain is drawn from a study of shared clonotypes between healthy human individuals. Study-level points and caveats: Clonotype sharing among donors, it was expected, would be affected by sequencing depth.

Naive CD8 isolation took CD45RO-negative cells positively selected for CCR7 and excluded terminally differentiated effector memory CD45RA+ cells. As for this clone: Antigen: not known.

Data came from immunoSEQ multiplex PCR; TCRdb stores just in-frame clones and leaves some out. The data hold 550,000 to 650,000 clones, with about 96% observed a single time. The clonotype was recovered from a young woman in good health. Sequenced input: naive CD8+ T cells sorted from blood.

CDR3 sequence (DNA): TGTGCCAGCAGTGAAGATATAGCGGGAGAGAGTTTGATCGACAATGAGCAGTTCTTC. Protein product: CASSEDIAGESLIDNEQFF. The chain joins TRBV6-1 to TRBJ2-1; 9 bases match TRBD2. Per germline, CDR1 MNHNS and CDR2 SASEGT. CDR3 length: 19 amino acids. V shed 1 base and J 5 bases; nucleotides not matched to a gene: 15.